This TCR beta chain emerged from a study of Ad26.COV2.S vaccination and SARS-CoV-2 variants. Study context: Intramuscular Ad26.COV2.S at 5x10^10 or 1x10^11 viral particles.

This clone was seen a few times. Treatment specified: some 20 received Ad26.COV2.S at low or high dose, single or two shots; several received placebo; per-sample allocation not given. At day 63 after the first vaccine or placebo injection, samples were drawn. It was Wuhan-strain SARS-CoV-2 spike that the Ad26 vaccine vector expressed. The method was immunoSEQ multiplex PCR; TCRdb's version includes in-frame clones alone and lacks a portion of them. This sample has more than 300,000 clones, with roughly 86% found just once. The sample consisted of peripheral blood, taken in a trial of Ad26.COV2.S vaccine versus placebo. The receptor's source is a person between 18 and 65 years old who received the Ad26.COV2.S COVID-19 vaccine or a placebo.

The CDR3: CSVGVGLNSYNEQFF. The DNA for the CDR3 is TGCAGCGTGGGGGTTGGGCTAAACTCCTACAATGAGCAGTTCTTC. The rearrangement uses TRBV29-1 and TRBJ2-1; either TRBD1 or TRBD2 may fit D (5 bases each). Trimming left V 6 bases short and J 0 bases short, with 15 bases between. Per the germline V gene, CDR1 is SQVTM and CDR2 is ANQGSEA. The CDR3 spans 15 residues.